This T cell receptor (beta chain) was recovered during a study of control samples from healthy donors and cancer patients. Clones were read by immunoSEQ multiplex PCR, and TCRdb kept only the in-frame ones, dropping some. The sample includes 150,000 or so clones, 80% to 95% of them seen just once. Sequences were obtained from blood. The source is a young man in good health.

The CDR3 DNA reads TGTGCCAGCAGTTTATCCCCAGGGGCAGCAGCTCAAGAGACCCAGTACTTC. This codes for CASSLSPGAAAQETQYF. The chain joins TRBV27 to TRBJ2-5; a possible D gene is TRBD1 (6 bases). CDR1 is MNHEY and CDR2 is SMNVEV in the germline V gene (reference sequence). Trimming removed 0 bases from V and 2 bases from J, with 16 bases in between. The CDR3 has 17 amino acids.